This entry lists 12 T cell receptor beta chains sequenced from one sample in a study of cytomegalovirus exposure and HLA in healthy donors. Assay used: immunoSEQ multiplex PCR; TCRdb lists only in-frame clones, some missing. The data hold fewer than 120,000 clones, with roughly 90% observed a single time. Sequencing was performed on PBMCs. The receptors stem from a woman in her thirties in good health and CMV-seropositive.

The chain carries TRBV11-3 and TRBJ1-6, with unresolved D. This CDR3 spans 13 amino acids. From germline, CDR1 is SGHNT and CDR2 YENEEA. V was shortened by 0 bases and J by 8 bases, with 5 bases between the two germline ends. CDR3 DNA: TGTGCCAGCAGCTTAGACCTCGATTCACCCCTCCACTTT. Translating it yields CASSLDLDSPLHF.

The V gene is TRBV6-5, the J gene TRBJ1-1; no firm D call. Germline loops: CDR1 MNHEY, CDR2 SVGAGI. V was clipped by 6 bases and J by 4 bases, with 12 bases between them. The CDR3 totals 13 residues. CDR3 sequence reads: CASSRGSFTEAFF. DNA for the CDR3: TGTGCCAGCAGCCGAGGGAGCTTCACTGAAGCTTTCTTT.

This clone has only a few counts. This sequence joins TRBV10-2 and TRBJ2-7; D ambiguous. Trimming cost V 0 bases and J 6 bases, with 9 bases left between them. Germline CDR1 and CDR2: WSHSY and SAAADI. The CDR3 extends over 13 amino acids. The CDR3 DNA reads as TGCGCCAGCAGTGAGTCGTTGCGGCGCGAGCAGTACTTC. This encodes CASSESLRREQYF.

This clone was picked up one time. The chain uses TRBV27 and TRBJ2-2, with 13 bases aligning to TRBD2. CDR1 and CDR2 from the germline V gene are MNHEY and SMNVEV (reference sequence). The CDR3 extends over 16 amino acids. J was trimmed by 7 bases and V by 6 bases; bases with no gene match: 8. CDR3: CASRPETSGRIGELFF. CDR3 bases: TGTGCCAGCAGACCCGAGACTAGCGGGAGGATCGGGGAGCTGTTTTTT.

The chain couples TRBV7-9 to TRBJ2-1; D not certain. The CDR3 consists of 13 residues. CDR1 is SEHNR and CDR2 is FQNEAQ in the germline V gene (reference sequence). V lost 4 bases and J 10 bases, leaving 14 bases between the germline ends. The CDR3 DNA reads TGTGCCAGCAGCTACACGCCGGCACAGGAGCAGTTCTTC. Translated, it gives CASSYTPAQEQFF.

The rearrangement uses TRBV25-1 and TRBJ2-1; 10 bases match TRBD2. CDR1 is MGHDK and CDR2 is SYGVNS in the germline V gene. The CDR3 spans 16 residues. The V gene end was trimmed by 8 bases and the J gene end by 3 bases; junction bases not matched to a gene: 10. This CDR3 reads CASSTFSGGLYNEQFF. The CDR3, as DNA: TGTGCCAGCTCCACCTTTAGCGGGGGGCTCTACAATGAGCAGTTCTTC.

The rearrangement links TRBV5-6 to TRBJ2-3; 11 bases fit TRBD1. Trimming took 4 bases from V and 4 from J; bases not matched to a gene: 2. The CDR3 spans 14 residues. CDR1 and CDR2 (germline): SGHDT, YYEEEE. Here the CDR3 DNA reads TGTGCCAGCAGCCGGGGACAGGGGGCAGATACGCAGTATTTT. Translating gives CASSRGQGADTQYF.

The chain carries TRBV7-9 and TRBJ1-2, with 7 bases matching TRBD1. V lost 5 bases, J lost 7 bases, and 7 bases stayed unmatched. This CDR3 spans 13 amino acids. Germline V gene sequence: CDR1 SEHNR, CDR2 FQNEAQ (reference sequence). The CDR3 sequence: CASSRRGSTGYTF. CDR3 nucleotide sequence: TGTGCCAGCAGCCGCAGGGGGTCGACTGGCTACACCTTC.

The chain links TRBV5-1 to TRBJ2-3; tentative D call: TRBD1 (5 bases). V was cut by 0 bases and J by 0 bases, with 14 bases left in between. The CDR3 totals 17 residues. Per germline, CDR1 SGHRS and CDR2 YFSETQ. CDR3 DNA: TGCGCCAGCAGCTTGGCCAGGGCAAAGCCTAGCACAGATACGCAGTATTTT. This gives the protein CASSLARAKPSTDTQYF.

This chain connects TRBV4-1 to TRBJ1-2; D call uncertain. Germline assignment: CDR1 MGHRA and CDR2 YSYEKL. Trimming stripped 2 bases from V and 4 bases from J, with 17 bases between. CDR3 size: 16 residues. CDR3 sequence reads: CASSQSTQAGFYGYTF. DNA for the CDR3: TGCGCCAGCAGCCAATCCACTCAGGCGGGGTTCTATGGCTACACCTTC.

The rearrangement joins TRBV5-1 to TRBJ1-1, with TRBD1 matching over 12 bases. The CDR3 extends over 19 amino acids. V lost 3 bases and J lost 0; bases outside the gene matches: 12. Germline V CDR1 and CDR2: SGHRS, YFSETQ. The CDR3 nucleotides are TGCGCCAGCAGCTCCGGGACAGGGGGCGTGGGAGTCATGAACACTGAAGCTTTCTTT. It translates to CASSSGTGGVGVMNTEAFF.

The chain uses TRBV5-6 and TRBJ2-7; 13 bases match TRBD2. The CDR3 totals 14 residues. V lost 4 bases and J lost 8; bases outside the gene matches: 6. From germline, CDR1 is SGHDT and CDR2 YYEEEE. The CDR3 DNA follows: TGTGCCAGCAGCGCCGGACTAGCGGGGGAGAAGCAGTACTTC. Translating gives CASSAGLAGEKQYF.